A single T cell receptor (beta chain) is shown here with its context. The data belong to a study of blood T cell repertoires in COVID-19. Study overall: The analysed material was cDNA or gDNA that came from T cells, B-cell-depleted T cells, or PBMCs.

Authors' methods: Amplification from reference gene primers served as the basis for estimated nucleated cell counts. Some clones are missing from TCRdb's copy, which holds only in-frame ones; the method was immunoSEQ multiplex PCR. V, J and clone size are those of that table, while D and trimming were read from the DNA. The sample lists approximately 150,000 clones, roughly four fifths occurring once. V lost 1 base and J 1 base, leaving 9 bases between the germline ends. Germline loops: CDR1 SGHTA, CDR2 FQGNSA. The CDR3 has 15 amino acids. The sequence came from a woman of 80 years or more with acute or convalescent COVID-19. The chain carries TRBV7-2 and TRBJ2-3; no firm D call. The sequenced material came from peripheral blood. As DNA, the CDR3 is TGTGCCAGCAGCTTAGGCGATCCGGGCACAGATACGCAGTATTTT. The encoded protein is CASSLGDPGTDTQYF.